This TCR beta chain was found in a study of blood T cells in healthy people across ages. A second PCR, run for about 6 to 12 cycles, used a sample-barcoded 5' primer plus a J-beta primer mix. MiXCR, run by TCRdb on the 5' RACE reads, gives a single entry per CDR3 protein. The sample contains hundreds of thousands of distinct CDR3 sequences, roughly 24% of which appear only once. The study's findings and limits: Changes seen in expanded clonotypes were possibly confounded by donor CMV status left unknown.

Note on this clonotype: Its target is not known.

Trimming cost V 0 bases and J 1 base; bases outside gene matches: 7. Germline lookup yields CDR1 SGHRS and CDR2 YFSETQ. The CDR3 loop spans 17 amino acids. No fewer than 6 million PBMCs went into each sample. These data were also reused for a study on T cells of mothers and their children.

The gene calls are TRBV5-1 and TRBJ1-1; 9 positions match TRBD1. The clonotype comes from a boy between 5 and 17 years old in good health. The sample comprised blood. The CDR3 DNA follows: TGCGCCAGCAGCTTGGCGGGACAGGGTTCTGGGAACACTGAAGCTTTCTTT. Its translation is CASSLAGQGSGNTEAFF.